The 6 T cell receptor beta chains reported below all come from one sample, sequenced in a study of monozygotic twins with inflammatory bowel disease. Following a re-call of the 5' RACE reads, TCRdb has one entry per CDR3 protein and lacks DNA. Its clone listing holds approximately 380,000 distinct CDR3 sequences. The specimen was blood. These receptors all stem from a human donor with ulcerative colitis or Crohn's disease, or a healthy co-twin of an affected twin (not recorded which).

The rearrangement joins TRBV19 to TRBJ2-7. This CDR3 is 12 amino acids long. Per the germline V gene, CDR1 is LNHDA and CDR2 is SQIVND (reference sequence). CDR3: CASSGRVGEQYF.

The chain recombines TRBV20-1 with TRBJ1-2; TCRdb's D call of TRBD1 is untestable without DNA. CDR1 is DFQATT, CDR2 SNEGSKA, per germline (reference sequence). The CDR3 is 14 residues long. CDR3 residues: CSARAPLGSYGYTF.

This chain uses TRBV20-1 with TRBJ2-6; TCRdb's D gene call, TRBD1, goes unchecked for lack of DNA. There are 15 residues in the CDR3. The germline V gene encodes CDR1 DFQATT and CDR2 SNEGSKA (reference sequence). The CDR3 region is CSAPPGGAGANVLTF.

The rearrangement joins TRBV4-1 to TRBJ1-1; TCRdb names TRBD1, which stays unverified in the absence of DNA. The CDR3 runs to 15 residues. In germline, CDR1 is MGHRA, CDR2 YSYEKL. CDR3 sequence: CASRPGQGVNTEAFF.

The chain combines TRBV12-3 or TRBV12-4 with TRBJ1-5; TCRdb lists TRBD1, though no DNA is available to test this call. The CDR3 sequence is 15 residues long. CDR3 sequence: CASSRLGASNQPQHF.

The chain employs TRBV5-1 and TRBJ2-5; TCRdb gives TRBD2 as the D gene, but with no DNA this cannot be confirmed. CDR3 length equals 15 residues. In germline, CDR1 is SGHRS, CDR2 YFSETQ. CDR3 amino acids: CASSLIGSSQETQYF.